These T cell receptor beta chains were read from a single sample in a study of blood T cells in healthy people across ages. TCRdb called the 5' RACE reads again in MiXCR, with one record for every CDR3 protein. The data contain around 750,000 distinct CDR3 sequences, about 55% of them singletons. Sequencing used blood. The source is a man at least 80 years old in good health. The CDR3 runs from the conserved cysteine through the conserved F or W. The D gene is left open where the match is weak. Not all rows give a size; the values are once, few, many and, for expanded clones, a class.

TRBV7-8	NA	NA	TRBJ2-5	TGTGCCAGCAGCTTAGCCCCTCCGGGACTGGGACGCCAAGAGACCCAGTACTTC	CASSLAPPGLGRQETQYF
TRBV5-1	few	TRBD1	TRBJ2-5	TGCGCCAGCAGCTGGGACAGGGGGCTTCAAGAGACCCAGTACTTC	CASSWDRGLQETQYF
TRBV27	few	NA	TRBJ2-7	TGTGCCAGCAGTTTGGGCAGGGCCCACGAGCAGTACTTC	CASSLGRAHEQYF
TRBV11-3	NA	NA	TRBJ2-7	TGTGCCAGCAGCTCCACCATGGAAACATACGAGCAGTACTTC	CASSSTMETYEQYF
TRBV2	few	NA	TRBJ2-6	TGTGCCAGCAGTACAGGCGTAACAATCTCTGGGGCCAACGTCCTGACTTTC	CASSTGVTISGANVLTF
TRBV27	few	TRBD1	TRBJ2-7	TGTGCCAGCAAACCTAGAACCGGGACAGGGAACTACGAGCAGTACTTC	CASKPRTGTGNYEQYF
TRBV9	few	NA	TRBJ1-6	TGTGCCAGCAGCGTAGACGGGAATTCACCCCTCCACTTT	CASSVDGNSPLHF
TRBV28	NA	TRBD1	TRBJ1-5	TGTGCCAGCAGTCCCCGACAGGGAATAAGCAATCCGCCCCAGCATTTT	CASSPRQGISNPPQHF
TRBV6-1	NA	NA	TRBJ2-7	TGTGCCAGCAAGGAGTCCATCTACGAGCAGTACTTC	CASKESIYEQYF
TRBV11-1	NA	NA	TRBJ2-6	TGTGCCAGCAGCGCTGTCAGGGGTGGGGGGCCTGGGGCCAACGTCCTGACTTTC	CASSAVRGGGPGANVLTF
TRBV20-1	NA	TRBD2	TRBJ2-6	TGCAGTGCTTTACGGGGGGCTGGGGCCAACGTCCTGACTTTC	CSALRGAGANVLTF
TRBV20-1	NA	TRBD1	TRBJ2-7	TGCAGTGCTAGAGTTGAGGCGGACAGGGGGATTTACGAGCAGTACTTC	CSARVEADRGIYEQYF
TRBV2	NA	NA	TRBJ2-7	TGTGCCAGCCGGGACATCGGGTACGAGCAGTACTTC	CASRDIGYEQYF
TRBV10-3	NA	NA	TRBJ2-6	TGTGCCATCAGACGAGGGGACTTCGGCGGGTCTGGGGCCAACGTCCTGACTTTC	CAIRRGDFGGSGANVLTF
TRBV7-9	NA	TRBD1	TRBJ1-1	TGTGCCAGCAGTCTCCGGACAGGGATCGGGGACACTGAAGCTTTCTTT	CASSLRTGIGDTEAFF
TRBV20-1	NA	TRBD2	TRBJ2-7	TGCAGTGCCAAGCGGGAGGGCCTTAGTTACGAGCAGTACTTC	CSAKREGLSYEQYF
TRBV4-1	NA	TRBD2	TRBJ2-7	TGCGCCAGCAGCCCAATTAGCGGGGCGAGCTCCTACGAGCAGTACTTC	CASSPISGASSYEQYF
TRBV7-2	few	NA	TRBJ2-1	TGTGCCAGCAGCGACCCCGGGTTGGTGCAGTTCTTC	CASSDPGLVQFF
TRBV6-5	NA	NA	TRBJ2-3	TGTGCCAGCAGTTACTCGATCACAGGGAGCACAGATACGCAGTATTTT	CASSYSITGSTDTQYF
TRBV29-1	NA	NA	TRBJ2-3	TGCAGCCTCTCGTCGGATACGCAGTATTTT	CSLSSDTQYF
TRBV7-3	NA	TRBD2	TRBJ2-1	TGTGCCAGCAGCTTAAGTAGCGGGCGTTTTGATGAGCAGTTCTTC	CASSLSSGRFDEQFF
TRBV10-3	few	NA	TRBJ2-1	TGTGCCATCAGGCCCGGTGACCAGAATGAGCAGTTCTTC	CAIRPGDQNEQFF
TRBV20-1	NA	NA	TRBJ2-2	TGCAGTGCTAGACGGACAACGAACACCGGGGAGCTGTTTTTT	CSARRTTNTGELFF
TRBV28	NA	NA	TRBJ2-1	TGTGCCAGCAGCTGGAGAGGGCCAACCTACAATGAGCAGTTCTTC	CASSWRGPTYNEQFF
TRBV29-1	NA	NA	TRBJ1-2	TGCAGCGTTGAGGCTAACTATGGCTACACCTTC	CSVEANYGYTF
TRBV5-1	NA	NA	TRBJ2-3	TGCGCCAGCAGCTCGGACGGCCTCCTCACAGATACGCAGTATTTT	CASSSDGLLTDTQYF
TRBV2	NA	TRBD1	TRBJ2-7	TGTGCCAGCAGTGTTGGACAGGGGCCGTCGTACGAGCAGTACTTC	CASSVGQGPSYEQYF
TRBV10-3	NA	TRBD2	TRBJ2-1	TGTGCCATCAGCTTCGGGACTAGCGGGAGTATAAATGAGCAGTTCTTC	CAISFGTSGSINEQFF
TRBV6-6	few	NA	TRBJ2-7	TGTGCCAGCAGTACCCTGGGAAGGGATCAGGGCGAGCAGTACTTC	CASSTLGRDQGEQYF
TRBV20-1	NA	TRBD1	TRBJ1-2	TGCAGTGCGCCAGGACAGGGTGCTAACTATGGCTACACCTTC	CSAPGQGANYGYTF
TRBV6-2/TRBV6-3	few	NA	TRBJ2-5	TGTGCCAGCAGTTACTCAGACCGGGGGCGACGGGAGACCCAGTACTTC	CASSYSDRGRRETQYF
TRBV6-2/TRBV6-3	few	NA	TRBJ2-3	TGTGCCAGCAGTTGGACAGCGGGGTCAGGATACGCGTATTTT	CASSWTAGSGYAYF
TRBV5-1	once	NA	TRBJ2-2	TGCGCCAGCAGCTCCCAGACAACCGGGGAGCTGTTTTTT	CASSSQTTGELFF
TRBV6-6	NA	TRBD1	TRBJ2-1	TGTGCCAGCAGTCCCCGGGACAGGGCAAGCAATGAGCAGTTCTTC	CASSPRDRASNEQFF
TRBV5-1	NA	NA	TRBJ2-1	TGCGCCAGCAGGGGTGCCTCCACCTACAATGAGCAGTTCTTC	CASRGASTYNEQFF
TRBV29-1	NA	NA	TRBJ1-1	TGCAGCGCTGGGTCCCCAGGGGACACTGAAGCTTTCTTT	CSAGSPGDTEAFF
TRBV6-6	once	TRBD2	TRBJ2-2	TGTGCCAGCAGAGTGGTCCCTCTAGCGGGAGGAAGCGGGGAGCTGTTTTTT	CASRVVPLAGGSGELFF
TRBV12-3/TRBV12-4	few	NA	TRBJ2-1	TGTGCCAGCAGTCAGGAGGGACTCCGACCGGATGAGCAGTTCTTC	CASSQEGLRPDEQFF
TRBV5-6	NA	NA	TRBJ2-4	TGTGCCAGCAGCTTTTATTTTAGCGGAAACATTCAGTACTTC	CASSFYFSGNIQYF
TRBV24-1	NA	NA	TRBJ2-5	TGTGCCACCAGTGGAGCAGGGACCCAAGAGACCCAGTACTTC	CATSGAGTQETQYF